This TCR beta chain was observed in a study of OX40 agonist ivuxolimab in advanced cancers. For the study at large: Dose-escalation patients' cancers were hepatocellular carcinoma, melanoma, renal cell or head and neck cancer.

Data came from immunoSEQ multiplex PCR; TCRdb stores just in-frame clones and leaves some out. Counted here are about 100,000 clones, 75% to 90% occurring once; the ten biggest clones make up roughly 0.15%. Trimming took 4 bases from V and 0 from J, leaving 13 bases between them. This CDR3 is 16 amino acids long. Germline-derived CDR1 and CDR2 are SGHNT and YYREEE (reference sequence). The clonotype comes from an adult with an advanced solid tumor such as melanoma, head and neck, liver or kidney cancer. The V and J genes are TRBV5-4 and TRBJ2-2; the D gene is possibly TRBD1 (6 bases). The sample consisted of CD4+ or CD8+ T cells sorted from blood, taken in a trial of the OX40 agonist ivuxolimab. The CDR3 DNA reads TGTGCCAGCAGCAACCCCGGGACATCGAACACCGGGGAGCTGTTTTTT. This translates into CASSNPGTSNTGELFF.